The clone carrying this T cell receptor beta chain came up once. The antigen remains undetermined. The data stem from a study of OX40 agonist ivuxolimab in advanced cancers. In the study overall: The patients got ivuxolimab, which is an agonistic anti-OX40 (CD134) antibody. Three patients had partial responses: one hepatocellular carcinoma, two cutaneous melanoma. Notes on the study in general: The CD4+ and CD8+ T cells in the blood had expanded clonally by week 6 at 0.1 to 3.0 mg/kg. Researchers report that CD8+ T cells had, on average, more expanded clones than CD4+.

CDR3 length: 15 amino acids. Germline CDR1 LNHDA, CDR2 SQIVND (reference sequence). Trimming removed 3 bases from V and 9 bases from J; junction bases left unmatched: 11. TCRdb keeps only in-frame clones here, not all; method: immunoSEQ multiplex PCR. The repertoire holds about 58,000 clones, with 70% to 90% as singletons. The chain employs TRBV19 and TRBJ1-2; 9 positions match TRBD1. The specimen was CD4+ or CD8+ T cells sorted from blood, collected in a trial of the OX40 agonist ivuxolimab. The sequence was collected from an adult with an advanced solid tumor such as melanoma, head and neck, liver or kidney cancer. CDR3 in amino acids: CASSIRGQQGARYTF. The CDR3 DNA sequence: TGTGCCAGTAGTATTAGGGGACAACAGGGGGCCCGCTACACCTTC.